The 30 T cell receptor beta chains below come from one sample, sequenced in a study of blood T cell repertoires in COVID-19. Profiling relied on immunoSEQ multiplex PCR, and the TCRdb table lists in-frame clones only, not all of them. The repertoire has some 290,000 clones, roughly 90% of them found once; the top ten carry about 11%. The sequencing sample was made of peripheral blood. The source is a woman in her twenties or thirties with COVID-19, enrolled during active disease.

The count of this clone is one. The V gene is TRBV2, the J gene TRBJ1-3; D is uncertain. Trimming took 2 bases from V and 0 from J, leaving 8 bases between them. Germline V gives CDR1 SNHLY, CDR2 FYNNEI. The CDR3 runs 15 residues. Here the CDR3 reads CASSEMRSSGNTIYF. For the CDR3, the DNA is TGTGCCAGCAGTGAAATGAGAAGCTCTGGAAACACCATATATTTT.

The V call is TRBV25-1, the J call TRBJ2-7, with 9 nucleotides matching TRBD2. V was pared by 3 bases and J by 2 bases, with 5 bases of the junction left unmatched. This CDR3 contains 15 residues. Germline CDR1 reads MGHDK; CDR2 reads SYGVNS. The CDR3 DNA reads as TGTGCCAGCAGTGATTTCAAGCGGGGGGCCTACGAGCAGTACTTC. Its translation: CASSDFKRGAYEQYF.

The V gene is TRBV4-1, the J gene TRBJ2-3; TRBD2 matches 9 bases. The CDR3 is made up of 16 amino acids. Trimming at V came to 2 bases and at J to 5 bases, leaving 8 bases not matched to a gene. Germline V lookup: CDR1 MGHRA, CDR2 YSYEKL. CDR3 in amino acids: CASSQSFSGSGDTQYF. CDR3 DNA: TGCGCCAGCAGCCAATCTTTTAGCGGGAGTGGAGATACGCAGTATTTT.

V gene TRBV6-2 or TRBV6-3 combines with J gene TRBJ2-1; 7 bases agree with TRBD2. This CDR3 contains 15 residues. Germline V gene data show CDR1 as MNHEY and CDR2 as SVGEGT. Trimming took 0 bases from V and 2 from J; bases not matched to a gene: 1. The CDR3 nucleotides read TGTGCCAGCAGTTACTCGGGGGGGACCTACAATGAGCAGTTCTTC. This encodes CASSYSGGTYNEQFF.

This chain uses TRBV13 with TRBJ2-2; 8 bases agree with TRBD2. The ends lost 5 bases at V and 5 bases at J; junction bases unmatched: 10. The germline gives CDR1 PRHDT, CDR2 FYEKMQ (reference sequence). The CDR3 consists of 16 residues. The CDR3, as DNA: TGTGCCAGCAGCGGGAAGCGGGAGCCCCCAACCGGGGAGCTGTTTTTT. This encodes CASSGKREPPTGELFF.

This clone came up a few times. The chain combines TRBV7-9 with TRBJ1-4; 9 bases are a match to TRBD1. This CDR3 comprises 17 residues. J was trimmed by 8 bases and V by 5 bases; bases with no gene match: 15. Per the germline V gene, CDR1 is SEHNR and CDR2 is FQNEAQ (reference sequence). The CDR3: CASSKSGTGLLGEKLFF. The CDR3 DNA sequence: TGTGCCAGCAGCAAATCCGGGACAGGGCTTCTGGGGGAAAAACTGTTTTTT.

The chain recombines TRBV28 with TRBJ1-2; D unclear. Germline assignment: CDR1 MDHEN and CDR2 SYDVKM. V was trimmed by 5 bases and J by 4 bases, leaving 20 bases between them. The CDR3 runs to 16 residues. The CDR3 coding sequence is TGTGCCAGCAGTCCCCGGGAGTGGAGGAGATTCTATGGCTACACCTTC. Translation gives CASSPREWRRFYGYTF.

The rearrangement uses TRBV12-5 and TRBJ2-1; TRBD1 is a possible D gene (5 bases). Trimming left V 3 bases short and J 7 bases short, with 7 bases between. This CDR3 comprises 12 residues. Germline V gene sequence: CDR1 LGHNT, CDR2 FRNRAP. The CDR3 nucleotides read TGTGCTAGTGGTTTTTCAGGGAATGAGCAGTTCTTC. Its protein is CASGFSGNEQFF.

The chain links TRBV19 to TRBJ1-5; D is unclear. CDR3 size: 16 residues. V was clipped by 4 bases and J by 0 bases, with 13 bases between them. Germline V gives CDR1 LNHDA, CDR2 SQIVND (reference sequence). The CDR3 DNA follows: TGTGCCAGTAGTAAAAAGTGGGCAGATAGCAATCAGCCCCAGCATTTT. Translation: CASSKKWADSNQPQHF.

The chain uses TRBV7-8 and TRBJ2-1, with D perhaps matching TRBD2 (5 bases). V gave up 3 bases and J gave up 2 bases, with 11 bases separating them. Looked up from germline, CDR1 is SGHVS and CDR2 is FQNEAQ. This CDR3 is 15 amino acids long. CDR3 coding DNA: TGTGCCAGCAGCTTCTTCGGCGGGCCCTACAATGAGCAGTTCTTC. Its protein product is CASSFFGGPYNEQFF.

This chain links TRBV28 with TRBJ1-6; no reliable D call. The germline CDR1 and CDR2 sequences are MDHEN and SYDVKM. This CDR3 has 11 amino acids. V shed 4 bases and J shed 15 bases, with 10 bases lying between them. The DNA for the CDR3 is TGTGCCAGCAGTTCCCCACGGGGCCTCCACTTT. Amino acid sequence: CASSSPRGLHF.

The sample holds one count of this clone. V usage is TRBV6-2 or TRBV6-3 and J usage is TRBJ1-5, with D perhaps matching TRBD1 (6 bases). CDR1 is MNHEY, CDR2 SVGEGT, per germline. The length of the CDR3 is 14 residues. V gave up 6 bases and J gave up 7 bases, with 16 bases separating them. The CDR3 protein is CASSPGHPSQPQHF. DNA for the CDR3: TGTGCCAGCAGCCCGGGACACCCAAGCCAGCCCCAGCATTTT.

The CDR3 protein is CASSPRQGGYGYTF. CDR3 nucleotides: TGTGCCAGCAGCCCGCGGCAGGGGGGATATGGCTACACCTTC. The V gene is TRBV7-6, the J gene TRBJ1-2, with 7 positions matching TRBD1. The CDR3 covers 14 residues. The V and J ends lost 5 bases and 5 bases, in that order; junction bases with no gene match: 8. CDR1 is SGHVS and CDR2 is FNYEAQ in the germline V gene. Combining the CDR3 with reference TRBV7-6 and TRBJ1-2 gives the whole variable domain GAGVSQSPRYKVTKRGQDVALRCDPISGHVSLYWYRQALGQGPEFLTYFNYEAQQDKSGLPNDRFSAERPEGSISTLTIQRTEQRDSAMYRCASSPRQGGYGYTFGSGTRLTVV.

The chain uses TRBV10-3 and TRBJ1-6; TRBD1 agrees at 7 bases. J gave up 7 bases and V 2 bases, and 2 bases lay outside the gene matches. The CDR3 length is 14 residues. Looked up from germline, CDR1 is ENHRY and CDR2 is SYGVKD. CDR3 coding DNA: TGTGCCATCAGTGAGGGACAGGACAATTCACCCCTCCACTTT. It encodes CAISEGQDNSPLHF.

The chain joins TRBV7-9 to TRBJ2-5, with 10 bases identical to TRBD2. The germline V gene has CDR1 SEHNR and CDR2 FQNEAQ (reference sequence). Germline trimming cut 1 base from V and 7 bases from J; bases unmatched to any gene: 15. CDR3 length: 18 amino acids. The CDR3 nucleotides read TGTGCCAGCAGCTTAGTGAGGGGCGCTAGCGGGAGTGATGGGACCCAGTACTTC. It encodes CASSLVRGASGSDGTQYF.

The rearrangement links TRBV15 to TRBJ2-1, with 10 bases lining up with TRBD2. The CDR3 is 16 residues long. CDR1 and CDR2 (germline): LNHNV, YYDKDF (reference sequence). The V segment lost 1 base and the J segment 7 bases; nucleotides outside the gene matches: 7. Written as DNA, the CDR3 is TGTGCCACCAGCAGAGCGCCAGCGGGAGGGTCGAATGAGCAGTTCTTC. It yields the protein CATSRAPAGGSNEQFF.

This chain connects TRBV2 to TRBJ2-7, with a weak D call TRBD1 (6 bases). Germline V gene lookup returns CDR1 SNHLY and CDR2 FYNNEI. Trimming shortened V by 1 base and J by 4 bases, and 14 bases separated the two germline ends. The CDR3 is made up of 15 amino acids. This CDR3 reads CASSEGAGVNYEQYF. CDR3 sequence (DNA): TGTGCCAGCAGTGAAGGGGCAGGGGTTAATTACGAGCAGTACTTC.

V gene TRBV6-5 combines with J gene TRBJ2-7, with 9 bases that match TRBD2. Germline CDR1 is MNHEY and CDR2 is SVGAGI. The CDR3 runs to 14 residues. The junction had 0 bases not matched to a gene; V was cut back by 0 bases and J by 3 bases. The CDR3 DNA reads TGTGCCAGCAGTTACTCGACTAGCGGCTACGAGCAGTACTTC. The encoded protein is CASSYSTSGYEQYF.

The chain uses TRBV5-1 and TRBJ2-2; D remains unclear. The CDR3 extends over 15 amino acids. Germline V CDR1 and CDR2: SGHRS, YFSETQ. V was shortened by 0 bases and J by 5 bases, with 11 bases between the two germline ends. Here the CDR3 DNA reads TGCGCCAGCAGCTTGGCCCTCCTTCGTACCGGGGAGCTGTTTTTT. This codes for CASSLALLRTGELFF.

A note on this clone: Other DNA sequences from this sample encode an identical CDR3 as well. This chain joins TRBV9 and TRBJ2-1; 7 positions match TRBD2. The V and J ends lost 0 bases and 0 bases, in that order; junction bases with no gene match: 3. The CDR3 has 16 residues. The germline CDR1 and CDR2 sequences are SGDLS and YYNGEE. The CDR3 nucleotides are TGTGCCAGCAGCGTAGAGGGGAGGGGCTCCTACAATGAGCAGTTCTTC. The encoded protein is CASSVEGRGSYNEQFF.

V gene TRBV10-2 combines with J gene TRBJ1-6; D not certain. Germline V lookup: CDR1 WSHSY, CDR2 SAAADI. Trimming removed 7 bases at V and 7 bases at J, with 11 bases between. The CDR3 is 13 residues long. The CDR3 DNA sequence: TGCGCCAGCATCGAAGGAGGGAATTCACCCCTCCACTTT. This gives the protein CASIEGGNSPLHF.

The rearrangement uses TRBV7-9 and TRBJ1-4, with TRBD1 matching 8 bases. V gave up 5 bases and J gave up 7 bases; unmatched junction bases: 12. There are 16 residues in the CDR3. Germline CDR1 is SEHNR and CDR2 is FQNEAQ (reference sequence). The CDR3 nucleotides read TGTGCCAGCAGCCTTGCCGACAGGGGTTTGGGTGAAAAACTGTTTTTT. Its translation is CASSLADRGLGEKLFF.

The CDR3 loop is CASRDSIPYGYTF. In DNA form, the CDR3 reads TGTGCCAGCCGGGACTCCATCCCCTATGGCTACACCTTC. The chain links TRBV28 to TRBJ1-2; D may be TRBD1 (5 bases). The V and J ends lost 8 bases and 4 bases respectively, with 14 bases between them. The germline V gene has CDR1 MDHEN and CDR2 SYDVKM. CDR3 size: 13 residues.

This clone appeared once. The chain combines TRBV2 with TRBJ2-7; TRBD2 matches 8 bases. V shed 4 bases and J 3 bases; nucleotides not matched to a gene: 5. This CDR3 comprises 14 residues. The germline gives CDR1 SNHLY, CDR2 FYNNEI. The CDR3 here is CASSVGGTSYEQYF. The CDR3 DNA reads TGTGCCAGCAGTGTTGGCGGGACTAGCTACGAGCAGTACTTC.

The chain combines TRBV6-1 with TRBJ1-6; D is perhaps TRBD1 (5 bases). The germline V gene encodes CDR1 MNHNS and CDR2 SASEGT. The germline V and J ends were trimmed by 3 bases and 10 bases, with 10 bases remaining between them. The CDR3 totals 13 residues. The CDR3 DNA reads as TGTGCCAGCAGTGATTTTAAGGGGTCACCCCTCCACTTT. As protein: CASSDFKGSPLHF.

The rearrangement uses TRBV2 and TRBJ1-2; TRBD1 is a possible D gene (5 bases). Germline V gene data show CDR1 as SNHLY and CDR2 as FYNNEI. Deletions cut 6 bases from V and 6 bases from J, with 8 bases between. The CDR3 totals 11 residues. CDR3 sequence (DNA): TGTGCCAGCAGGCCAGGGAATGGCTACACCTTC. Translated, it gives CASRPGNGYTF.

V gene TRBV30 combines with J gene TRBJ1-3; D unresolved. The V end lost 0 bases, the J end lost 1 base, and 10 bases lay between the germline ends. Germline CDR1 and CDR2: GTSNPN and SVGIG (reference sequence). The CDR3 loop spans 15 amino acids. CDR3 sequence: CAWSVRQTSGNTIYF. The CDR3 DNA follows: TGTGCCTGGAGTGTTCGGCAGACTTCTGGAAACACCATATATTTT. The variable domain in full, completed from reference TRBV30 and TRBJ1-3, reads SQTIHQWPATLVQPVGSPLSLECTVEGTSNPNLYWYRQAAGRGLQLLFYSVGIGQISSEVPQNLSASRPQDRQFILSSKKLLLSDSGFYLCAWSVRQTSGNTIYFGEGSWLTVV.

CDR3 region: CASSVGTALAKNIQYF. The CDR3 nucleotides read TGTGCCAGCAGCGTAGGGACAGCTCTAGCCAAAAACATTCAGTACTTC. The V and J genes are TRBV5-8 and TRBJ2-4, with 7 bases aligning to TRBD1. V lost 4 bases to trimming and J lost 0 bases; unmatched junction nucleotides: 7. The CDR3 totals 16 residues. Germline CDR1 and CDR2: SGHTS and YDEGEE.

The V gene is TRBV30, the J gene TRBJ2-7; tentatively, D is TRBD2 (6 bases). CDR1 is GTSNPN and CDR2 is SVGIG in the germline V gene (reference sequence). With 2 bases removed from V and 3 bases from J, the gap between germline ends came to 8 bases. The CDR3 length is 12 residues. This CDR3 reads CAWSTDYYEQYF. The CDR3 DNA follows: TGTGCCTGGAGTACGGACTACTACGAGCAGTACTTC.

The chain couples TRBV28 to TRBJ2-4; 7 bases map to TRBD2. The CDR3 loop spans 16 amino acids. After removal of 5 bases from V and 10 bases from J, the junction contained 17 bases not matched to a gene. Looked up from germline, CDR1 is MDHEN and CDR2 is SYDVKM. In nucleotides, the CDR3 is TGTGCCAGCAGTCAGCTCGGAGGCGGGGGTAAAGAGATTCAGTACTTC. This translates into CASSQLGGGGKEIQYF.